The source of this T cell receptor beta chain is a study of blood T cell repertoires in COVID-19. Profiling relied on immunoSEQ multiplex PCR, and the TCRdb table lists in-frame clones only, not all of them. The sample shows approximately 150,000 clones, about 87% of them seen only once. The V gene's germline CDR1 is LGHDT and CDR2 YNNKEL (reference sequence). This CDR3 has 12 amino acids. In the case of this clone: Relative to the germline gene, one junction end is altered; a read error may explain this.

The source material was peripheral blood. The clonotype originates from a woman in her forties or fifties with acute or convalescent COVID-19. This chain connects TRBV3-1 (or the pseudogene TRBV3-2) to TRBJ2-1; no clear D gene. The CDR3 protein is CASSQVSRIAVF. The CDR3 region has the DNA TGTGCCAGCAGCCAAGTCTCTCGGATCGCGGTCTTC.